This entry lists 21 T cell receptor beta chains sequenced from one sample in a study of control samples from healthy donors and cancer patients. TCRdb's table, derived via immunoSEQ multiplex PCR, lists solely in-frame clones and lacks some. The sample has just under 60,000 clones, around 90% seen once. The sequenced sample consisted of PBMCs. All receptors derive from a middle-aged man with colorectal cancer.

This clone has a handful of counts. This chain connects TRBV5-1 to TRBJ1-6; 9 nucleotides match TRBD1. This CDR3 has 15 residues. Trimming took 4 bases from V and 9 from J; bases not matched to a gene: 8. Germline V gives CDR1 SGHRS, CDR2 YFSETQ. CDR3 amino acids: CASSEGTGKSSPLHF. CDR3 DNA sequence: TGCGCCAGCAGCGAGGGGACAGGGAAAAGTTCACCCCTCCACTTT.

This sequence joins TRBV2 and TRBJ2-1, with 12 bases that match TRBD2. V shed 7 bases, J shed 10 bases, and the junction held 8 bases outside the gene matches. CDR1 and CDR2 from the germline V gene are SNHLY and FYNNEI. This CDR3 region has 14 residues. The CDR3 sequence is CASTASGGAGEQFF. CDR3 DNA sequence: TGTGCCAGCACCGCTAGCGGGGGGGCCGGGGAGCAGTTCTTC.

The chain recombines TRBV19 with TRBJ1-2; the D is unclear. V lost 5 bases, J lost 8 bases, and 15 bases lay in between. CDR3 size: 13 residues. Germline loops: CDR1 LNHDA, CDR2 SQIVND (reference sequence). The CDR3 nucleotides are TGTGCCAGTAGTCCCCAGCGGTCTTACGGCTACACCTTC. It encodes CASSPQRSYGYTF.

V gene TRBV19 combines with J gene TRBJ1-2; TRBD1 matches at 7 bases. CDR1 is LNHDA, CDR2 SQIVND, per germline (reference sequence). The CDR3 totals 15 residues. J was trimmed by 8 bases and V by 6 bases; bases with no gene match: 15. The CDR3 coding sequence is TGTGCCAGTAGGCTACTCCGCGTGACAGGGAGAGGCTACACCTTC. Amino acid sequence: CASRLLRVTGRGYTF. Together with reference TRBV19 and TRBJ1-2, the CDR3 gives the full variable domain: DGGITQSPKYLFRKEGQNVTLSCEQNLNHDAMYWYRQDPGQGLRLIYYSQIVNDFQKGDIAEGYSVSREKKESFPLTVTSAQKNPTAFYLCASRLLRVTGRGYTFGSGTRLTVV.

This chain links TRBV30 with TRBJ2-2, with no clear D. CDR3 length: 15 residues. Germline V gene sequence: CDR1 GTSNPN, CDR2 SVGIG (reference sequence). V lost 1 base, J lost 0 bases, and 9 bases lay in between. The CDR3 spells CAWSENHANTGELFF. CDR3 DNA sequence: TGTGCCTGGAGTGAGAACCATGCGAACACCGGGGAGCTGTTTTTT. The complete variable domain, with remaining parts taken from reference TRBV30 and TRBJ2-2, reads SQTIHQWPATLVQPVGSPLSLECTVEGTSNPNLYWYRQAAGRGLQLLFYSVGIGQISSEVPQNLSASRPQDRQFILSSKKLLLSDSGFYLCAWSENHANTGELFFGEGSRLTVL.

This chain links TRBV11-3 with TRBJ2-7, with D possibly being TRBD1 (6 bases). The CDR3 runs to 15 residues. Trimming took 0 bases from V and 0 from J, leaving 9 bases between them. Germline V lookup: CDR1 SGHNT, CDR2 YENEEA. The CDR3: CASSLDMDSSYEQYF. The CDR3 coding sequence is TGTGCCAGCAGCTTAGATATGGACAGCTCCTACGAGCAGTACTTC.

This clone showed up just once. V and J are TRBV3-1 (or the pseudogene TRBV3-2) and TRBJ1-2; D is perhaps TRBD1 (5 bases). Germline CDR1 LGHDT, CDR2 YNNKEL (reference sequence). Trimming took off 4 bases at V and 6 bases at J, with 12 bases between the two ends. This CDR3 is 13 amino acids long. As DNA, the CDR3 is TGTGCCAGCAGCCGCGGGACCACGGATGGCTACACCTTC. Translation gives CASSRGTTDGYTF.

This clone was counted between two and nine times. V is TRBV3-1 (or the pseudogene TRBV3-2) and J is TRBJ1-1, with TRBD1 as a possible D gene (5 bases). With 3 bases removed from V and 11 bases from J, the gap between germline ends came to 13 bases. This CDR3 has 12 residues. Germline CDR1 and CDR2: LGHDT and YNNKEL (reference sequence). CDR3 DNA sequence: TGTGCCAGCAGCCACCACGGGGACTCGGCTTTCTTT. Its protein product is CASSHHGDSAFF.

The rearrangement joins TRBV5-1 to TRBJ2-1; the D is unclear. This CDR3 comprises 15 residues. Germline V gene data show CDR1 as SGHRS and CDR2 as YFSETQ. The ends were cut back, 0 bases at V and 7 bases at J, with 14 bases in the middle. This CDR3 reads CASSLDIGRSNEQFF. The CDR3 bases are TGCGCCAGCAGCTTGGATATTGGCCGCTCGAATGAGCAGTTCTTC.

For the CDR3, the DNA is TGTGCCAGCAGCCAACTAGCGGGCACAGATACGCAGTATTTT. The encoded protein is CASSQLAGTDTQYF. This chain links TRBV4-2 with TRBJ2-3, with TRBD2 matching over 7 bases. V lost 2 bases to trimming and J lost 1 base; unmatched junction nucleotides: 0. The length of the CDR3 is 14 residues. Germline-derived CDR1 and CDR2 are LGHNA and YNFKEQ.

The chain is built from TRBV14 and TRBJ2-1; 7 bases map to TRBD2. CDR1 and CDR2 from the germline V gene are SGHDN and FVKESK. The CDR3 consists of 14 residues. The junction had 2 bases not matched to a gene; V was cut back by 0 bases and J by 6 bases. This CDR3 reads CASSQDGLVNEQFF. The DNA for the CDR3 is TGTGCCAGCAGCCAAGATGGACTAGTCAATGAGCAGTTCTTC.

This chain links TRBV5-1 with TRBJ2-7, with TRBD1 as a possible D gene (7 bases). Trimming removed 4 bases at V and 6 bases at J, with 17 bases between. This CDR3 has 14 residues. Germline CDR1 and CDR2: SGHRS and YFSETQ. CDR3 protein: CASSPGAGGSEQYF. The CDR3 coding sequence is TGCGCCAGCAGCCCCGGCGCAGGGGGGAGCGAGCAGTACTTC.

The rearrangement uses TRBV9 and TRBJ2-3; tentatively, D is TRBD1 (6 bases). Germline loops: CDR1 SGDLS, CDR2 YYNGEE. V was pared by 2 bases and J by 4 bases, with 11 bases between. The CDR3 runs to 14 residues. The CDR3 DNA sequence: TGTGCCAGCAGCGTCCCACAGGGTCCAGATACGCAGTATTTT. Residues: CASSVPQGPDTQYF.

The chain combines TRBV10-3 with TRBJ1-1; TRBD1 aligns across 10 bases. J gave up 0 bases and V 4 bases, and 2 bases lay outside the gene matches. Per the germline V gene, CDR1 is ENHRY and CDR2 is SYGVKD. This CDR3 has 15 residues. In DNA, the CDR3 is TGTGCCATCAGTGGGGGGACAGGGGTGAACACTGAAGCTTTCTTT. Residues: CAISGGTGVNTEAFF.

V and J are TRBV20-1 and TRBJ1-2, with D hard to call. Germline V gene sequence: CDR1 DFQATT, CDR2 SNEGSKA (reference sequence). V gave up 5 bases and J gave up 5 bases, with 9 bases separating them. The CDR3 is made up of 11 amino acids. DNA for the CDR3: TGCAGTGCTCAGACAACGTATGGCTACACCTTC. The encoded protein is CSAQTTYGYTF.

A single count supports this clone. The DNA of the CDR3 is TGTGCCTGGACTAAAGGACTAGCGGGGGGACCCGACAATGAGCAGTTCTTC. Its translation is CAWTKGLAGGPDNEQFF. This sequence joins TRBV30 and TRBJ2-1, with TRBD2 matching over 14 bases. The junction had 10 bases not matched to a gene; V was cut back by 4 bases and J by 5 bases. This CDR3 has 17 residues. The V gene's germline CDR1 is GTSNPN and CDR2 SVGIG (reference sequence).

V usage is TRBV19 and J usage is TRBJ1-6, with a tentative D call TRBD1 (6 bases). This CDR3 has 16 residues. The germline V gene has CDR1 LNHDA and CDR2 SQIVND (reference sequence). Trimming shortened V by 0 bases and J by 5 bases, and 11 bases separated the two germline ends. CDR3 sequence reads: CASSIDRTVNNSPLHF. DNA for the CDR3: TGTGCCAGTAGTATAGATCGGACAGTGAATAATTCACCCCTCCACTTT.

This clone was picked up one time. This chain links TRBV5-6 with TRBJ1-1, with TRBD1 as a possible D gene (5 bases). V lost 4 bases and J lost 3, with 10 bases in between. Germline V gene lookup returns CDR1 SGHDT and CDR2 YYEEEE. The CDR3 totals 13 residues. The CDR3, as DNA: TGTGCCAGCAGCCGGAGGGGTTACACTGAAGCTTTCTTT. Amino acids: CASSRRGYTEAFF. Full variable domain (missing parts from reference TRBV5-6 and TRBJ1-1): DAGVTQSPTHLIKTRGQQVTLRCSPKSGHDTVSWYQQALGQGPQFIFQYYEEEERQRGNFPDRFSGHQFPNYSSELNVNALLLGDSALYLCASSRRGYTEAFFGQGTRLTVV.

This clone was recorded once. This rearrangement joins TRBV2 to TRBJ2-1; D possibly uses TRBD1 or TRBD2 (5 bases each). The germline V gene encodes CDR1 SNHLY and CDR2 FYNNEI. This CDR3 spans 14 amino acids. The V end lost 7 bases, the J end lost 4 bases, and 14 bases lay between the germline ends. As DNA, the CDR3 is TGTGCCAGCATGGTGTCCGGGGCTTACAATGAGCAGTTCTTC. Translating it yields CASMVSGAYNEQFF.

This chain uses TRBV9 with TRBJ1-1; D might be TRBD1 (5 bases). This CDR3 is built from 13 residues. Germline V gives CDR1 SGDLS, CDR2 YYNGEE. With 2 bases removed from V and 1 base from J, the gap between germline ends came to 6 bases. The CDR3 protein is CASSVGENTEAFF. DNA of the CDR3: TGTGCCAGCAGCGTGGGGGAGAACACTGAAGCTTTCTTT.

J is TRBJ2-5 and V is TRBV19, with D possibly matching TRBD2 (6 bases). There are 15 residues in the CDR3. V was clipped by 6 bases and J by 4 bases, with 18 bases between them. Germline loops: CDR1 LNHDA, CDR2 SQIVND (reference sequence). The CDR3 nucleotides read TGTGCCAGTAGCTTGGGGAGGACTCCGGGAGAGACCCAGTACTTC. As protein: CASSLGRTPGETQYF.